Only one count was recorded for the clone carrying this T cell receptor beta chain. Its antigen remains unidentified. The donors gave bone marrow, and they were healthy. CDR1 and CDR2 from the germline V gene are MNHNS and SASEGT. V shed 6 bases and J 11 bases; nucleotides not matched to a gene: 13. The CDR3 runs 15 residues. This specimen belongs to a study of cytomegalovirus exposure and HLA in healthy donors. General observations from the study: High sensitivity and specificity were reportedly achieved when the classifier diagnosed cytomegalovirus status.

The PCR made use of 60 Vbeta and 13 Jbeta primers. Method: immunoSEQ multiplex PCR; TCRdb's copy keeps in-frame clones and lacks some. The sample comprises 170,000 or so clones, 80% of which are singletons, and about 0.63% rests with the top ten. Specimen: PBMCs. V usage is TRBV6-1 and J usage is TRBJ2-5, with 12 bases that match TRBD2. The receptor comes from a boy aged 5-17 years in good health and CMV-seronegative. The chain's CDR3 is CASSFLAGGPGEQYF. The CDR3 DNA is TGTGCCAGCAGCTTTCTAGCGGGAGGGCCGGGGGAGCAGTACTTC.